This T cell receptor (beta chain) was retrieved from a study of OX40 agonist ivuxolimab in advanced cancers. There are 13 residues in the CDR3. V shed 2 bases and J shed 8 bases, with 10 bases lying between them. The germline gives CDR1 SGHRS, CDR2 YFSETQ. Assay: immunoSEQ multiplex PCR; the TCRdb copy retains only in-frame clones and omits some. The sample contains fewer than 100,000 clones, approximately 86% of which appear only once. The timepoints at which blood was sampled were baseline, cycle 4 day 1, and cycle 7 day 1. The material was CD4+ or CD8+ T cells sorted from blood, obtained in a trial of the OX40 agonist ivuxolimab. This receptor was identified in an adult with an advanced solid tumor such as melanoma, head and neck, liver or kidney cancer. V gene TRBV5-1 combines with J gene TRBJ2-2, with D possibly being TRBD1 (6 bases). The CDR3 DNA sequence: TGCGCCAGCAGCTTCTTAGGACAGGGGGAGCTGTTTTTT. As protein: CASSFLGQGELFF.